This TCR beta chain is from a study of response to subunit inactivated influenza vaccine. Study conclusions and caveats: Few additional T cells are recruited per seasonal influenza vaccination, authors suggested.

This clonotype was recorded many times. Its antigen is not known. TCRdb processed the RT-PCR reads anew with MiXCR; each CDR3 protein has one entry. The sample contains hundreds of thousands of distinct CDR3 sequences, about 8% of which appear only once. The length of the CDR3 is 12 residues. The germline CDR1 and CDR2 sequences are SQVTM and ANQGSEA. Trimming removed 4 bases at V and 1 base at J, with 7 bases between. Material: PBMCs from blood, obtained less than 30 months after vaccination. V is TRBV29-1 and J is TRBJ1-1, with a weak D call TRBD1 (6 bases). The source of this sequence is a man between 50 and 69 years old who received an inactivated influenza vaccine. CDR3 region: CSVVRGNTEAFF. The CDR3 DNA reads as TGCAGCGTTGTCAGGGGGAACACTGAAGCTTTCTTT.